Sequencing of this T cell receptor beta chain was carried out in a study of CXCR3-negative and CXCR3-positive naive CD8 T cells. The overall study: Overall TRB read output was some 140 million, and each library contained about 1.5 +/- 0.3 million reads.

From germline, CDR1 is MGHRA and CDR2 YSYEKL. The CDR3 spans 21 residues. Study results and limitations: Comparably high diversity was seen in both naive subsets, and much lower diversity in memory CD8+ cells.

With regard to this clonotype: Its specificity is not known.

The authors prepared UMI-labeled TRB cDNA libraries by 5' RACE. TCRdb reprocessed the 5' RACE reads and keeps a single row for each CDR3 protein, giving no DNA. Seen in this sample are 150,000 or so distinct CDR3 sequences; the ten most common clones hold about 0.3%. The genes are TRBV4-1 and TRBJ2-1; TCRdb names TRBD2, which stays unverified in the absence of DNA. This sequence originates from a human donor in good health. Some clones in this sample may be carry-over from other donors' samples. The sequenced sample was naive CXCR3- CD8+ T cells from blood. Subset denoted: CD45RO-CCR7+CD27+CD95- naive CD8+ T cells lacking CXCR3 (TNR3-). The CDR3 region is CASSPAGEGLAGSGSYNEQFF.